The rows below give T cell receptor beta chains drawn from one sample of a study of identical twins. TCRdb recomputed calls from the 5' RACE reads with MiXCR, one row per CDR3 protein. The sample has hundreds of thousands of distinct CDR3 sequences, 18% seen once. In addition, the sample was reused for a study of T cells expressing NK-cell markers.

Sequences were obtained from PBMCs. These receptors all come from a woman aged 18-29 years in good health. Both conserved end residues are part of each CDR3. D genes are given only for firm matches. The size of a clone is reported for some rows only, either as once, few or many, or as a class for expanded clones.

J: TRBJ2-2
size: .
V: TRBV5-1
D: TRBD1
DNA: TGCGCCAGCAGCTTCGGGGACAGGGGGCCCGGGGAGCAGTTTTTT
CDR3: CASSFGDRGPGEQFF

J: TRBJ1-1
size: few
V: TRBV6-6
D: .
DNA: TGTGCCAGCGGGGGGCAGGGCTATGAAGCTTTCTTT
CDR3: CASGGQGYEAFF

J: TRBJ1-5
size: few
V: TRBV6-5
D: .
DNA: TGTGCCAGCAGTTCTAGCGGGCGAAGCCAGCCCCAGCATTTT
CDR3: CASSSSGRSQPQHF

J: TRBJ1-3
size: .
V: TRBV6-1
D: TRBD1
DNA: TGTGCCAGCGTGAGACAGGGGTCCTCTGGAAACACCATATATTTT
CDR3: CASVRQGSSGNTIYF

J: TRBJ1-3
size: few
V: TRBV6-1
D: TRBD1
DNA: TGTGCCAGCAGTGAAGCGAAGGGGGCGAAAAACACCATATATTTT
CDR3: CASSEAKGAKNTIYF

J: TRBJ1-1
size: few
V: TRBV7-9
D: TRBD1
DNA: TGTGCCAGCAGCTTATTTCGGGGACAGTTTGAGGGATCTGAAGCTTTCTTT
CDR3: CASSLFRGQFEGSEAFF

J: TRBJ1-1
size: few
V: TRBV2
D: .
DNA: TGTGCTAAACAACAGGTCACTGAAGCTTTCTTT
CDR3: CAKQQVTEAFF

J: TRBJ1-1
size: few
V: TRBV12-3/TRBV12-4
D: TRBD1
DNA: TGTGCCAGCACCTCGACAGGGTGGACTGAAGCTTTCTTT
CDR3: CASTSTGWTEAFF

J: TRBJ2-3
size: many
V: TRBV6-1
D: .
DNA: TGTGCCAGCAGTACGATGGGGGGCGCCGGAGATACGCAGTATTTT
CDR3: CASSTMGGAGDTQYF

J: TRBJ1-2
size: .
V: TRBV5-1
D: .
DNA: TGCGCCAGCAGCAACGTCTATGGCTACACCTTC
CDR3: CASSNVYGYTF

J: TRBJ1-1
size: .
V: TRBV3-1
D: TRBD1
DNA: TGTGCCTGTACCAGGGGGGTCGCTGAAGCTTTCTTT
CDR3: CACTRGVAEAFF

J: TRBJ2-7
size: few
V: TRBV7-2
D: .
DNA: TGTGCCAGCAGCTTAGATCGGCAGTGGTCCGAGCAGTACTTC
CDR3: CASSLDRQWSEQYF

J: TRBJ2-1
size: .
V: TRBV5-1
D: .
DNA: TGCGCCAGCAGCTTTAGGGCCGAGGGCTACAATGAGCAGTTCTTC
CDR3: CASSFRAEGYNEQFF

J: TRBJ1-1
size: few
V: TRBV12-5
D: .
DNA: TGTGCTAGTGGTTTGGAGGCAGGGCTGCATCCTGAAGCTTTCTTT
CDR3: CASGLEAGLHPEAFF

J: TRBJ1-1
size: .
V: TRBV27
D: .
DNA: TGTGCCAGCAAGGGGAGGTATCACACTGAAGCTTTCTTT
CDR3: CASKGRYHTEAFF

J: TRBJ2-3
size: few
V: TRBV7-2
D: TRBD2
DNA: TGTGCCAGCAGCCCAGGACTAGCGGGAGGCGAAGATACGCAGTATTTT
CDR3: CASSPGLAGGEDTQYF

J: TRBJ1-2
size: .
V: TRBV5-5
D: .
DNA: TGTGCCAGCAGCTCCACCCGGACAAGTATTTATGGCTACACCTTC
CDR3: CASSSTRTSIYGYTF

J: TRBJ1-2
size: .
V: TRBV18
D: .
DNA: TGTGCCAGCTCACCACTACCAAGTACCACTCCCGTGGACTATGGCTACACCTTC
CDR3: CASSPLPSTTPVDYGYTF

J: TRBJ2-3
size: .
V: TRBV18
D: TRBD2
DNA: TGTGCCAGCTCACCGCCGACTAGCGGGGGAACTAGCACAGATACGCAGTATTTT
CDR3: CASSPPTSGGTSTDTQYF

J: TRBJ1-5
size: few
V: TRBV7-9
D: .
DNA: TGTGCCAGCAGCTTATGGGGCCGTGGCAATCAGCCCCAGCATTTT
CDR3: CASSLWGRGNQPQHF

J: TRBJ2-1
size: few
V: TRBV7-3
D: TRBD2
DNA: TGTGCCAGCAGCACCGGGGGGGCCTACAATGAGCAGTTCTTC
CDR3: CASSTGGAYNEQFF

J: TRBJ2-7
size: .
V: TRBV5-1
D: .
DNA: TGCGCCAGCAGCTTGGTAACTCCTCCCTACGAGCAGTACTTC
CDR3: CASSLVTPPYEQYF

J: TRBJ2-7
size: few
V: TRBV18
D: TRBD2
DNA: TGTGCCAGCTCACCACTGGCTAGCGGATACTACGAGCAGTACTTC
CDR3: CASSPLASGYYEQYF

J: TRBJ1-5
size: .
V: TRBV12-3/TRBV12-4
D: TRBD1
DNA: TGTGCCAGCTGCATCTGGGGACAGAATTATCAGCCCCAGCATTTT
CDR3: CASCIWGQNYQPQHF

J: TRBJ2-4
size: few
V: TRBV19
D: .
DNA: TGTGCCAGTAGCCGGACCAGGGAATACATTCAGTACTTC
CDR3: CASSRTREYIQYF

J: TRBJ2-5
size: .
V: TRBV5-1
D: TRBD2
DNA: TGCGCCAGCAGAGAAATAGCGGGCGATCAAGAGACCCAGTACTTC
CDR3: CASREIAGDQETQYF

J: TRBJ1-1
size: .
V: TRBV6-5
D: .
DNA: TGTGCCAGCAGTTACTTGGCAGCCCCGAACACTGAAGCTTTCTTT
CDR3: CASSYLAAPNTEAFF

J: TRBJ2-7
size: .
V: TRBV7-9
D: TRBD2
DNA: TGTGCCAGCAGCTTAGGGGGGGGACGAAATAGCGAGCAGTACTTC
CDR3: CASSLGGGRNSEQYF

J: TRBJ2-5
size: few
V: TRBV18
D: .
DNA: TGTGCCAGCTCACCACCGAACAGGGGGGGCAGAGAGACCCAGTACTTC
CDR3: CASSPPNRGGRETQYF

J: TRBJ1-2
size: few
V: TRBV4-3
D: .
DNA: TGCGCCAGCAGCCAAGAGAATACCGGGAACTATGGCTACACCTTC
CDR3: CASSQENTGNYGYTF

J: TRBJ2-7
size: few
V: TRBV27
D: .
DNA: TGTGCCAGCAAGCCCAGGGGCATTAGCTCCTACGAGCAGTACTTC
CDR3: CASKPRGISSYEQYF

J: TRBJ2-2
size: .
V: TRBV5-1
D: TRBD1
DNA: TGCGCCAGCAGCTTGGTTCCGGCGACAGGGGCGAACACCGGGGAGCTGTTTTTT
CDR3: CASSLVPATGANTGELFF

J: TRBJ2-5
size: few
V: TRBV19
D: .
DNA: TGTGCCACGCGACGGGGGGAGACCCAGTACTTC
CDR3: CATRRGETQYF

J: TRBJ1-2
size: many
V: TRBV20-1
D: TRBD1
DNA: TGCAGTGCGACCCCAGGGGGCACGAACTATGGCTACACCTTC
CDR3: CSATPGGTNYGYTF

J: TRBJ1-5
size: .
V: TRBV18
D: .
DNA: TGTGCCAGCTCCCTAAACCAACAGGGATCTCAGCCCCAGCATTTT
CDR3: CASSLNQQGSQPQHF

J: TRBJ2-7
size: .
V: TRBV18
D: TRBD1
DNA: TGTGCCAGCTCATCAGGGGGCTCGGGGGAGCAGTACTTC
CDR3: CASSSGGSGEQYF

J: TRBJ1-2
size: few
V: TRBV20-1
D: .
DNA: TGCAGTGCCAGACTAGGTGGACAGACCTATGGCTACACCTTC
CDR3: CSARLGGQTYGYTF

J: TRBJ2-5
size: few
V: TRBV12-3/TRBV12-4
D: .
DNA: TGTGCCAGCAGTCGCCGGGATCGAGGAGAGACCCAGTACTTC
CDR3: CASSRRDRGETQYF

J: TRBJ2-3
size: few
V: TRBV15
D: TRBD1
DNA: TGTGCCACCAGCTTCCAGGGGGCGTTAGATACGCAGTATTTT
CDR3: CATSFQGALDTQYF

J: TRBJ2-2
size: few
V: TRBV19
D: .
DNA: TGTGCCAGTATGTATAGAGGGAACACCGGGGAGCTGTTTTTT
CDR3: CASMYRGNTGELFF

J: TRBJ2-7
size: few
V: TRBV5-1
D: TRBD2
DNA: TGCGCCAGCAGAATGGAGGGACTAGCGGAATACGAGCAGTACTTC
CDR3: CASRMEGLAEYEQYF

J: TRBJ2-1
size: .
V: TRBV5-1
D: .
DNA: TGCGCCAGCAGCTTGACCCCCAGCGCTTCTCTTTACAATGAGCAGTTCTTC
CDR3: CASSLTPSASLYNEQFF

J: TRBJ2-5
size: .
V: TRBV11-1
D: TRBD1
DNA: TGTGCCAGCAGCTTAGTTTATAGGACAGGGGTCAACCAAGAGACCCAGTACTTC
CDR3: CASSLVYRTGVNQETQYF

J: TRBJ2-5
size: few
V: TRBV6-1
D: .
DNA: TGTGCCAGCAACCCCTTTGGAGGCAGGGTAGGGGTGGAGACCCAGTACTTC
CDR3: CASNPFGGRVGVETQYF

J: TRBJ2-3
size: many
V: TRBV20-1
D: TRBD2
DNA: TGCAGTGCTAGAGCCGCCAGCGGGGGGGATACGCAGTATTTT
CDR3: CSARAASGGDTQYF

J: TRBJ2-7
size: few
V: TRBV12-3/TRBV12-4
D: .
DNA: TGTGCCAGCAGTTTAAGGTCAGCTATAACCTACGAGCAGTACTTC
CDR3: CASSLRSAITYEQYF

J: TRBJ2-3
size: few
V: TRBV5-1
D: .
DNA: TGCGCCAGCACCCTTTCCCGGGTCGCAGATACGCAGTATTTT
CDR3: CASTLSRVADTQYF